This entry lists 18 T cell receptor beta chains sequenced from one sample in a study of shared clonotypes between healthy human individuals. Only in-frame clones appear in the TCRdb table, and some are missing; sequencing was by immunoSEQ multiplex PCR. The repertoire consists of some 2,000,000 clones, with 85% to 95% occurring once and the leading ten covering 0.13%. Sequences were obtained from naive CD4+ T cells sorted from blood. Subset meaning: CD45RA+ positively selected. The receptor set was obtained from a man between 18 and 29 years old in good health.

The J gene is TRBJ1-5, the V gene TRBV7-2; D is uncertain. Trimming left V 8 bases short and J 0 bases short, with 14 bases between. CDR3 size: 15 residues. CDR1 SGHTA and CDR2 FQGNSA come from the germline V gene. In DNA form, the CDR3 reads TGTGCCAGCCGAGAAACGGGGAATAGCAATCAGCCCCAGCATTTT. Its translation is CASRETGNSNQPQHF.

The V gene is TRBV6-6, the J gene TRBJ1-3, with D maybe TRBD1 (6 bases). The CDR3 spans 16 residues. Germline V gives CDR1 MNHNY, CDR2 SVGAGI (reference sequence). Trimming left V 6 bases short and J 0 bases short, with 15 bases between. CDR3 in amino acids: CASRVTGKSSGNTIYF. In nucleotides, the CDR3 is TGTGCCAGCAGGGTAACAGGGAAGAGCTCTGGAAACACCATATATTTT.

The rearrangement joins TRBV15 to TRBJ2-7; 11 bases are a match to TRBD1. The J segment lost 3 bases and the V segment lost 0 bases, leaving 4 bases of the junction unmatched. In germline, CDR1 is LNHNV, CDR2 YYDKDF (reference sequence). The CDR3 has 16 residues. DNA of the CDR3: TGTGCCACCAGCAGAGATCGAGGGACAGGGGGCTACGAGCAGTACTTC. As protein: CATSRDRGTGGYEQYF.

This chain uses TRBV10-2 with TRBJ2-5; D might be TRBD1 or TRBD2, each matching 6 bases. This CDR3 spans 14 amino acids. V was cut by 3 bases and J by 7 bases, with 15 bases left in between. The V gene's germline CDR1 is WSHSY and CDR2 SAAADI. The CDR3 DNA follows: TGCGCCAGCAGTGAAGCAGGGGAGGTGGGGACCCAGTACTTC. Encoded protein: CASSEAGEVGTQYF.

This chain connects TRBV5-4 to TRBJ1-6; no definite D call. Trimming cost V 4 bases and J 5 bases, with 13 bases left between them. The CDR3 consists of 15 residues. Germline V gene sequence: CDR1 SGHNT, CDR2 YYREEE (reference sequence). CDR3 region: CASSPSLENNSPLHF. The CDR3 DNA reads TGTGCCAGCAGCCCTTCCTTGGAGAATAATTCACCCCTCCACTTT.

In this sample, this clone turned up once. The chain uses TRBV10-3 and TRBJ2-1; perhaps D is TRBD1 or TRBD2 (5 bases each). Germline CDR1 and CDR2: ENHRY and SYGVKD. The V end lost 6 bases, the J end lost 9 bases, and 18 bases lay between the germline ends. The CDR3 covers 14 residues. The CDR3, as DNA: TGTGCCATCAGCCGGGACCTCTATAGGGGTGAGCAGTTCTTC. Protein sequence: CAISRDLYRGEQFF.

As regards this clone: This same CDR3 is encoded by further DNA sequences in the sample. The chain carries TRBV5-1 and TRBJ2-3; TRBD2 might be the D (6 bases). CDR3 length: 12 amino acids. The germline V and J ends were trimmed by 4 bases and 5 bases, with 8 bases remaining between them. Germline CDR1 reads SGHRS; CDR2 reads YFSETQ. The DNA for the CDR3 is TGCGCCAGCAGCCTCGGGAGAGATACGCAGTATTTT. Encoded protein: CASSLGRDTQYF.

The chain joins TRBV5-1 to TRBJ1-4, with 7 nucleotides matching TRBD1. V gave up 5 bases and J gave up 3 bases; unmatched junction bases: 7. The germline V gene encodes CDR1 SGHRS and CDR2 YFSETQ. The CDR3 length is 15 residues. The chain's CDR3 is CASRGRQGSNEKLFF. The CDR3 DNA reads TGCGCCAGCAGAGGCCGACAGGGCTCTAATGAAAAACTGTTTTTT.

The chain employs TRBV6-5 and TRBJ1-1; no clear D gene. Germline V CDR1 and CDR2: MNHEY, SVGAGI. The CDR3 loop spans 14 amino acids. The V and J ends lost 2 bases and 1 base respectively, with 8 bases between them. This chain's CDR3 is CASSYAAANTEAFF. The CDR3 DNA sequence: TGTGCCAGCAGTTACGCTGCTGCGAACACTGAAGCTTTCTTT.

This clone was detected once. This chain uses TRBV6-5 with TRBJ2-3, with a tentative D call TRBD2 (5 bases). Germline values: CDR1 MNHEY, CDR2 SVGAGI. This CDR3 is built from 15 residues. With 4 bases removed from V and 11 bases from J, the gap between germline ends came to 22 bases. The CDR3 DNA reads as TGTGCCAGCAGTTCCCCCGGAGAGCGGCTAGGCATGCAGTATTTT. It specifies CASSSPGERLGMQYF.

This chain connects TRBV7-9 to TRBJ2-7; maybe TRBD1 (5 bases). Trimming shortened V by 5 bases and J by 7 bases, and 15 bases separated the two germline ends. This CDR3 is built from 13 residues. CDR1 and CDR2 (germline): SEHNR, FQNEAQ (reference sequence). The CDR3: CASSRGASGEQYF. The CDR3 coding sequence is TGTGCCAGCAGCAGGGGTGCTAGTGGTGAGCAGTACTTC.

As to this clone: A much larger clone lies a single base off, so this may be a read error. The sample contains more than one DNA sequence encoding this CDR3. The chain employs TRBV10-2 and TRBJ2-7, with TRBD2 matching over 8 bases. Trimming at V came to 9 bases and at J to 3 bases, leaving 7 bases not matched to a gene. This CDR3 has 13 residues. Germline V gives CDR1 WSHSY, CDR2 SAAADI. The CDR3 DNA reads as TGCGCCAGTAGATTAGCGGGACTCTACGAGCAGTACTTC. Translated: CASRLAGLYEQYF.

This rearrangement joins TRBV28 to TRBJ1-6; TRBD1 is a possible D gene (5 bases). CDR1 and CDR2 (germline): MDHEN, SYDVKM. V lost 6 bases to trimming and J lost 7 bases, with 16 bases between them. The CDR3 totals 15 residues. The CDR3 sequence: CASSPLHRLNSPLHF. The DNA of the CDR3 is TGTGCCAGCAGCCCCCTCCACAGGTTAAATTCACCCCTCCACTTT.

The CDR3 region is CAISGGRGSVNTEAFF. Here the CDR3 DNA reads TGTGCCATCAGTGGCGGGCGGGGGTCGGTGAACACTGAAGCTTTCTTT. The chain carries TRBV10-3 and TRBJ1-1, with D possibly being TRBD1 (5 bases). Germline V gene data show CDR1 as ENHRY and CDR2 as SYGVKD. The germline V and J ends were trimmed by 4 bases and 0 bases, with 15 bases remaining between them. This CDR3 comprises 16 residues.

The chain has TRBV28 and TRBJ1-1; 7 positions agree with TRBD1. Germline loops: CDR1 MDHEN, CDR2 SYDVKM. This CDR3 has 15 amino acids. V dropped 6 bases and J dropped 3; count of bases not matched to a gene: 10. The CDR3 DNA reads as TGTGCCAGCAGCTTCACAGGGGCGGGGGACACTGAAGCTTTCTTT. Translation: CASSFTGAGDTEAFF. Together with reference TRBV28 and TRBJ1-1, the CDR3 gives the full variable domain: DVKVTQSSRYLVKRTGEKVFLECVQDMDHENMFWYRQDPGLGLRLIYFSYDVKMKEKGDIPEGYSVSREKKERFSLILESASTNQTSMYLCASSFTGAGDTEAFFGQGTRLTVV.

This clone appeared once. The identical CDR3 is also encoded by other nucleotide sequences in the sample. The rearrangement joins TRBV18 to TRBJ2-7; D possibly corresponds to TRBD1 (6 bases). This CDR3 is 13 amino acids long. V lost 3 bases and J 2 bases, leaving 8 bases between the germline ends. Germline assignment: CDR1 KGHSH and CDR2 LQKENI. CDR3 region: CASSPGTTYEQYF. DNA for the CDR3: TGTGCCAGCTCACCCGGGACAACCTACGAGCAGTACTTC. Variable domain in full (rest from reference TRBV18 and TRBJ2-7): NAGVMQNPRHLVRRRGQEARLRCSPMKGHSHVYWYRQLPEEGLKFMVYLQKENIIDESGMPKERFSAEFPKEGPSILRIQQVVRGDSAAYFCASSPGTTYEQYFGPGTRLTVT.

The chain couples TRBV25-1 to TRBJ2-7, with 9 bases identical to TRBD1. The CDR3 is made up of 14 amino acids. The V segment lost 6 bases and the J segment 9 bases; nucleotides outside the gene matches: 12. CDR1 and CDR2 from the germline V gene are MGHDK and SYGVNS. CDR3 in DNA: TGTGCCAGCAGCGACGACAGGGGGTCCGGTCTGCAGTACTTC. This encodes CASSDDRGSGLQYF.

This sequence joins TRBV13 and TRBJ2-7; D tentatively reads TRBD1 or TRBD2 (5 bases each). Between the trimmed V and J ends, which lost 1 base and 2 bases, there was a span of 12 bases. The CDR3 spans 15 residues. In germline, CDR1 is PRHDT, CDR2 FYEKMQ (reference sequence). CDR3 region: CASSLDRDGAYEQYF. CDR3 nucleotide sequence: TGTGCCAGCAGCTTAGACCGGGACGGAGCCTACGAGCAGTACTTC.